This TCR beta chain emerged from a study of cytomegalovirus exposure and HLA in healthy donors. Study results and caveats: Further analysis was carried out later, and it showed several of the most significant clusters appearing linked to common viral pathogens. In vitro assays verified that three CMV-associated chains recognized CMV antigens specifically. Earlier findings revealed that most TCR beta V segments proved productive either about 87% or about 30% of the time.

PCR amplification relied on 60 Vbeta primers (plus 13 Jbeta primers). Produced via immunoSEQ multiplex PCR; TCRdb's table is partial and in-frame only. In the table there are under 130,000 clones, roughly 66% of which are singletons. Worth noting for this clone: Its matching antigen is unknown.

Those who donated were healthy bone marrow donors. The V end lost 4 bases, the J end lost 5 bases, and 19 bases lay between the germline ends. This CDR3 spans 16 amino acids. Per the germline V gene, CDR1 is MNHEY and CDR2 is SVGAGI. The TCR originated in a woman in her 50s in good health and CMV-seronegative. Material: PBMCs. V and J are TRBV6-5 and TRBJ2-3; D is unclear. CDR3 nucleotide sequence: TGTGCCAGCAGTTTCCGCCAGGTCCAATCCGGAGATACGCAGTATTTT. Translation gives CASSFRQVQSGDTQYF.